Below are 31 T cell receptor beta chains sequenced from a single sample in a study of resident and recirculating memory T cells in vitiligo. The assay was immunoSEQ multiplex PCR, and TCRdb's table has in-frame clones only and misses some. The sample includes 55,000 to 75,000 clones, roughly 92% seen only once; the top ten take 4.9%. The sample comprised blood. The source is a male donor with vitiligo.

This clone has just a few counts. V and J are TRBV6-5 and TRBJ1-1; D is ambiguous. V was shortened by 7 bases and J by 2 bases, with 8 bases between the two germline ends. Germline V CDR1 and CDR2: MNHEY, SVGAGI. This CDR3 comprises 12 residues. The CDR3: CASKRYNTEAFF. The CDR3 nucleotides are TGTGCCAGCAAGAGGTACAACACTGAAGCTTTCTTT.

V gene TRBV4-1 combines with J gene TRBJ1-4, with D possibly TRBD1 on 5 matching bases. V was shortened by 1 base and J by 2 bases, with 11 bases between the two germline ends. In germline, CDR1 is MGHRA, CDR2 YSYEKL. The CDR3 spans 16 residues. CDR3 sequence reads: CASSQGGRGTNEKLFF. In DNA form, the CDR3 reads TGCGCCAGCAGCCAAGGAGGTCGGGGGACTAATGAAAAACTGTTTTTT.

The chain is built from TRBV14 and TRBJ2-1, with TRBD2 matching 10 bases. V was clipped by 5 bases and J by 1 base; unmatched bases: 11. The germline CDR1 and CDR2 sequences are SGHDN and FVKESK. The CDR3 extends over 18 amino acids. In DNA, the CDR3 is TGTGCCAGCAGCTCCCTCGAGCGGGGGGGCGTGTCCTACAATGAGCAGTTCTTC. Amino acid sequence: CASSSLERGGVSYNEQFF. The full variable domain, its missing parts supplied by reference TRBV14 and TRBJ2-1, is EAGVTQFPSHSVIEKGQTVTLRCDPISGHDNLYWYRRVMGKEIKFLLHFVKESKQDESGMPNNRFLAERTGGTYSTLKVQPAELEDSGVYFCASSSLERGGVSYNEQFFGPGTRLTVL.

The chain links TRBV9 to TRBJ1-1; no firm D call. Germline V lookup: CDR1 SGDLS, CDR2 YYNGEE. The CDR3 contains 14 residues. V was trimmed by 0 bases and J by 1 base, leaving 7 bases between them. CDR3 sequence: CASSVGSGNTEAFF. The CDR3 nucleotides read TGTGCCAGCAGCGTAGGAAGCGGGAACACTGAAGCTTTCTTT. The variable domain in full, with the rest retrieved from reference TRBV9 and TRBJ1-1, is DSGVTQTPKHLITATGQRVTLRCSPRSGDLSVYWYQQSLDQGLQFLIQYYNGEERAKGNILERFSAQQFPDLHSELNLSSLELGDSALYFCASSVGSGNTEAFFGQGTRLTVV.

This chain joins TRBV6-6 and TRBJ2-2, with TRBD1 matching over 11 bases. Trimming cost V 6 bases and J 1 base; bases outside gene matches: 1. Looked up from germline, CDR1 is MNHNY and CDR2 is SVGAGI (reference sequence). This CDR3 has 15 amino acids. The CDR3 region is CASRDRGRNTGELFF. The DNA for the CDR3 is TGTGCCAGCAGGGACAGGGGGCGGAACACCGGGGAGCTGTTTTTT.

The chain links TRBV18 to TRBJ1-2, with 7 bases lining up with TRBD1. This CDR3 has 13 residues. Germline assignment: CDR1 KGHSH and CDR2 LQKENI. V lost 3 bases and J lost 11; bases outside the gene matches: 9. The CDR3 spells CASSPSTGDSYTF. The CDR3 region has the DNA TGTGCCAGCTCACCTAGTACAGGGGATAGTTACACCTTC. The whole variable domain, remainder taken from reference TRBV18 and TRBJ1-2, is NAGVMQNPRHLVRRRGQEARLRCSPMKGHSHVYWYRQLPEEGLKFMVYLQKENIIDESGMPKERFSAEFPKEGPSILRIQQVVRGDSAAYFCASSPSTGDSYTFGSGTRLTVV.

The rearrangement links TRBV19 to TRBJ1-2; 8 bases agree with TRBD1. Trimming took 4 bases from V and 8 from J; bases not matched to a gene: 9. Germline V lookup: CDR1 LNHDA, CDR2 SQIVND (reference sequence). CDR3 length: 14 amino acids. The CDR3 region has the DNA TGTGCCAGTAGTACGAGAGACAGGGGAGGCGGCTACACCTTC. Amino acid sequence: CASSTRDRGGGYTF.

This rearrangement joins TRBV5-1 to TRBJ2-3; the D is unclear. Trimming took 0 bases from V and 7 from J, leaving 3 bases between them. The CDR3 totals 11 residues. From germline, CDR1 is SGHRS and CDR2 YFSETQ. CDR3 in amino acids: CASSLDNTQYF. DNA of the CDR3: TGCGCCAGCAGCTTGGACAATACGCAGTATTTT.

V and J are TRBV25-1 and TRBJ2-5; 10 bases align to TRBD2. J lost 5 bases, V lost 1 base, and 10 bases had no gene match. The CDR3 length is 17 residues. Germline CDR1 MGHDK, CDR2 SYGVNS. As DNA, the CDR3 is TGTGCCAGCAGTGAATGGGCACCGGGACTAGCGTCGGAGACCCAGTACTTC. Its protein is CASSEWAPGLASETQYF.

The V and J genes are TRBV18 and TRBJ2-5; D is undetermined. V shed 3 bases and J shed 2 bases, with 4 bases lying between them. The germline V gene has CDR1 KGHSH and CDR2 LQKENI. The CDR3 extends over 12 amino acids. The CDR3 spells CASSPPQETQYF. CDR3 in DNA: TGTGCCAGCTCACCCCCGCAAGAGACCCAGTACTTC.

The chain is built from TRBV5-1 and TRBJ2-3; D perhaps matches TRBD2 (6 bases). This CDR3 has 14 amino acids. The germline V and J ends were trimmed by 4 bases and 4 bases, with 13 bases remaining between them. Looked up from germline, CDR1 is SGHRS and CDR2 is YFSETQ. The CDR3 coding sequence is TGCGCCAGCAGCAAGGACCCGGGGGCAGATACGCAGTATTTT. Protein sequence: CASSKDPGADTQYF.

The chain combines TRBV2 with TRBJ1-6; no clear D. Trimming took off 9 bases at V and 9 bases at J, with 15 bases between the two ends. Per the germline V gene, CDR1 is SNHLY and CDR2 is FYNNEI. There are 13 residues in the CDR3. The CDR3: CASLRAMGSPLHF. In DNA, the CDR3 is TGTGCCAGTCTGAGGGCCATGGGTTCACCCCTCCACTTT.

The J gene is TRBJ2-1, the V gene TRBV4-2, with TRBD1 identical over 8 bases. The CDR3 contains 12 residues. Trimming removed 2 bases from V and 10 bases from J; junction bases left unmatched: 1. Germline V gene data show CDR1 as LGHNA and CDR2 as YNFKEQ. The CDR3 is CASSQRQGEQFF. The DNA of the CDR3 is TGTGCCAGCAGCCAACGACAGGGGGAGCAGTTCTTC.

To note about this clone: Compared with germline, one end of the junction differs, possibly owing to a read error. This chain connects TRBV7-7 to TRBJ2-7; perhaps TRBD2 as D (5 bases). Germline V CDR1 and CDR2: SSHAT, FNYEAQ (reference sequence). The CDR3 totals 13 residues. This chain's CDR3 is CASSPDAGVEQYF. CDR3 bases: TGTGCTAGCAGCCCAGATGCCGGGGTCGAGCAGTACTTC.

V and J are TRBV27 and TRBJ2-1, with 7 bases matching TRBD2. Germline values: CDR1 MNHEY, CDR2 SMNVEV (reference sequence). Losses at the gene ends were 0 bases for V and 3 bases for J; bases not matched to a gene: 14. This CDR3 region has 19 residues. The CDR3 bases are TGTGCCAGCAGTTTATCGATACCGGGGGGACCTACAGGCTACAATGAGCAGTTCTTC. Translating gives CASSLSIPGGPTGYNEQFF.

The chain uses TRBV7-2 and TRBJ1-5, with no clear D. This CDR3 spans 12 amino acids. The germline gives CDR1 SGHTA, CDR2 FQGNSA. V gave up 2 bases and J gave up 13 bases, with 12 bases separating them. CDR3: CASSLPGGRQHF. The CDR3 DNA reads TGTGCCAGCAGCTTACCGGGAGGACGTCAGCATTTT.

CDR3 residues: CASSYTFREEAPLHF. CDR3 sequence (DNA): TGCGCCAGCAGCTACACCTTCAGGGAGGAAGCACCCCTCCACTTT. This sequence joins TRBV4-1 and TRBJ1-6; D possibly corresponds to TRBD1 (5 bases). The CDR3 has 15 residues. CDR1 and CDR2 (germline): MGHRA, YSYEKL. Trimming cost V 5 bases and J 11 bases, with 19 bases left between them.

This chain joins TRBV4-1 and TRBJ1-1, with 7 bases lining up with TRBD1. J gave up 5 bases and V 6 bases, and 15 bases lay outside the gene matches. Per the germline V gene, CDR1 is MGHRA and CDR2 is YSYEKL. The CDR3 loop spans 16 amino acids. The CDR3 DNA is TGCGCCAGCAGTTCTCGGGCACAGGGGTCGGGAACTGAAGCTTTCTTT. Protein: CASSSRAQGSGTEAFF.

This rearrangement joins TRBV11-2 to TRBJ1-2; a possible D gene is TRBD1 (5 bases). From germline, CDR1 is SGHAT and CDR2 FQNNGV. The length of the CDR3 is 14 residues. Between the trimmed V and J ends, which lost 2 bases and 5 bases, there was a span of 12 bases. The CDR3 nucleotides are TGTGCCAGCAGCTTAAGACCGGGACTTTATGGCTACACCTTC. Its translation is CASSLRPGLYGYTF. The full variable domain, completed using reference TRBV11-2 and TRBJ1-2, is EAGVAQSPRYKIIEKRQSVAFWCNPISGHATLYWYQQILGQGPKLLIQFQNNGVVDDSQLPKDRFSAERLKGVDSTLKIQPAKLEDSAVYLCASSLRPGLYGYTFGSGTRLTVV.

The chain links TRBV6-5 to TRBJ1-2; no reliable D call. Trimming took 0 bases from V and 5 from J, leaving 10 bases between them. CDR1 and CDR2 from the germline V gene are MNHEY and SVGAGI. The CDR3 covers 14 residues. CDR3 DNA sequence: TGTGCCAGCAGTTACTCCGGTGGAGGTTATGGCTACACCTTC. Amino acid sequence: CASSYSGGGYGYTF.

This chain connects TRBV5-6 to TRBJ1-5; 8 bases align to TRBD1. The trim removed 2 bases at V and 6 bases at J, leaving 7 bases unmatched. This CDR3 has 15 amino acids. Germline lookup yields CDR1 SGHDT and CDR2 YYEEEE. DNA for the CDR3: TGTGCCAGCAGCTTCGGCCAGGGGGCCGGTCAGCCCCAGCATTTT. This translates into CASSFGQGAGQPQHF.

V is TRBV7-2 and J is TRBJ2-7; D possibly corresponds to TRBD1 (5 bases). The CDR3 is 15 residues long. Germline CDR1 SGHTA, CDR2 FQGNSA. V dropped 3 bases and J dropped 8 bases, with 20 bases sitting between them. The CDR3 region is CASSFGATATTQQYF. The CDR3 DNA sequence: TGTGCCAGCAGCTTTGGGGCAACGGCCACGACTCAGCAGTACTTC.

The chain's CDR3 is CASNGGGRGSSYEQYF. The CDR3, as DNA: TGTGCCAGTAATGGGGGAGGCAGAGGGAGCTCCTACGAGCAGTACTTC. The V gene is TRBV19, the J gene TRBJ2-7; perhaps TRBD2 as D (6 bases). Germline lookup yields CDR1 LNHDA and CDR2 SQIVND (reference sequence). The CDR3 is 16 amino acids. Deletions cut 7 bases from V and 0 bases from J, with 19 bases between.

The CDR3 region has the DNA TGTGCCAGCAGAAACCGGCAAGGACTAGTATTGTACTTC. This encodes CASRNRQGLVLYF. The chain employs TRBV5-8 and TRBJ2-7; TRBD2 matches at 7 bases. Germline V lookup: CDR1 SGHTS, CDR2 YDEGEE. This CDR3 comprises 13 residues. V lost 5 bases to trimming and J lost 12 bases; unmatched junction nucleotides: 14.

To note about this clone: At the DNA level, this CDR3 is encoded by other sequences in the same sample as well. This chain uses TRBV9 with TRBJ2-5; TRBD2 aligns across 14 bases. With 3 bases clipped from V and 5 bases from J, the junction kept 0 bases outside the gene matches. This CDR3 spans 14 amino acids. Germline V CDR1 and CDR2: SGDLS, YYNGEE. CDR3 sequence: CASSGTSGGETQYF. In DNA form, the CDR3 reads TGTGCCAGCAGCGGGACTAGCGGGGGGGAGACCCAGTACTTC.

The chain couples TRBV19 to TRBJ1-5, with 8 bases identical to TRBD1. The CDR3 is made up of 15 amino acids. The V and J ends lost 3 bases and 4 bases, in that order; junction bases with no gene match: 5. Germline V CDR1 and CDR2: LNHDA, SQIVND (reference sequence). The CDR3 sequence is CASSIWTGPNQPQHF. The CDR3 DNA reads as TGTGCCAGTAGTATCTGGACAGGGCCGAATCAGCCCCAGCATTTT.

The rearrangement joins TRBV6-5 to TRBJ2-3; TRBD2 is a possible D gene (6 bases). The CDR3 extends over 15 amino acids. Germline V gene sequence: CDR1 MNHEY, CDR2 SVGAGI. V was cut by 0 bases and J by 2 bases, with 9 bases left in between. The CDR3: CASSYSTLATDTQYF. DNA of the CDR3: TGTGCCAGCAGTTACTCGACACTAGCCACAGATACGCAGTATTTT.

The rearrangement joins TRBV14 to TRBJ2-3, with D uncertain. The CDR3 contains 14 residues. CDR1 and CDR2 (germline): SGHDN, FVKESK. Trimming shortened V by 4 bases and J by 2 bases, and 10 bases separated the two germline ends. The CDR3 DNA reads TGTGCCAGCAGCCTTGCCCGGTCCACAGATACGCAGTATTTT. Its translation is CASSLARSTDTQYF. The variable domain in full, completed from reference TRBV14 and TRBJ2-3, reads EAGVTQFPSHSVIEKGQTVTLRCDPISGHDNLYWYRRVMGKEIKFLLHFVKESKQDESGMPNNRFLAERTGGTYSTLKVQPAELEDSGVYFCASSLARSTDTQYFGPGTRLTVL.

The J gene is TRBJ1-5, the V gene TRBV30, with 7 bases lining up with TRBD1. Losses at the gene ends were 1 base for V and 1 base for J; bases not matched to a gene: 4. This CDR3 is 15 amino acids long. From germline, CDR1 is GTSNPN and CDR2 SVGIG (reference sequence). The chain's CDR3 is CAWSEGAGSNQPQHF. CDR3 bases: TGTGCCTGGAGTGAGGGGGCGGGAAGCAATCAGCCCCAGCATTTT.

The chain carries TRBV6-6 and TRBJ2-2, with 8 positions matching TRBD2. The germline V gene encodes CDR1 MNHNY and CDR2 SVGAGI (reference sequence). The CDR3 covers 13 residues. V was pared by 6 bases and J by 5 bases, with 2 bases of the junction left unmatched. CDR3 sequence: CASSRGGTGELFF. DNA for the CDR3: TGTGCCAGCAGCCGCGGGGGGACCGGGGAGCTGTTTTTT.

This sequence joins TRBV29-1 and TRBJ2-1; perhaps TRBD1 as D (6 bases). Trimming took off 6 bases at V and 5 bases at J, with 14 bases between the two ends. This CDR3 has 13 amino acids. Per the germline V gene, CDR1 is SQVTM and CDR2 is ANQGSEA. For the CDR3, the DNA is TGCAGCGTCCTCCGGACAGATCACAATGAGCAGTTCTTC. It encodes CSVLRTDHNEQFF.